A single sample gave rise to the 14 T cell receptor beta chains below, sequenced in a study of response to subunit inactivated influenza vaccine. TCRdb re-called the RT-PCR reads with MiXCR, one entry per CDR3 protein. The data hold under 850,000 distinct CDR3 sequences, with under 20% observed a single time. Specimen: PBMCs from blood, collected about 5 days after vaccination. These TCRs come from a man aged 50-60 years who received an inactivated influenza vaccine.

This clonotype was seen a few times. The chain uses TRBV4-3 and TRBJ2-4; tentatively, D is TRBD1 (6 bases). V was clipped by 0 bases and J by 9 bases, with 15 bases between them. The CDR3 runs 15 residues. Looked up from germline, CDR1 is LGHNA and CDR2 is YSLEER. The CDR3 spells CASSQDPGRGGIQYF. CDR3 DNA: TGCGCCAGCAGCCAAGACCCCGGCAGGGGTGGCATTCAGTACTTC.

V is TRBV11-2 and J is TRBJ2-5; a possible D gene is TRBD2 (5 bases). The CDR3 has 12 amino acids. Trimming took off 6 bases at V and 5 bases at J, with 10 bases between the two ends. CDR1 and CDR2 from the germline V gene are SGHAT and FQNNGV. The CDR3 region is CASSSGWETQYF. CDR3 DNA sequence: TGTGCCAGCAGTTCGGGGTGGGAGACCCAGTACTTC.

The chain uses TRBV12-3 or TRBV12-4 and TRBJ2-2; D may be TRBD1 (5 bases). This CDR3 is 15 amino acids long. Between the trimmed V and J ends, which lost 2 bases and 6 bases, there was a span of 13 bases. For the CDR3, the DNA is TGTGCCAGCAGTTTATTAACTCAGGGTGCCGGGGAGCTGTTTTTT. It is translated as CASSLLTQGAGELFF.

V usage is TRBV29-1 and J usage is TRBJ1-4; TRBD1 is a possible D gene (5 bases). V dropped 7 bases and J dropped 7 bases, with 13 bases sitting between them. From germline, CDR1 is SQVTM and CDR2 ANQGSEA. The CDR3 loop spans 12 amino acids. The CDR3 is CSGGLGGEKLFF. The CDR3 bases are TGCAGCGGGGGACTTGGAGGTGAAAAACTGTTTTTT.

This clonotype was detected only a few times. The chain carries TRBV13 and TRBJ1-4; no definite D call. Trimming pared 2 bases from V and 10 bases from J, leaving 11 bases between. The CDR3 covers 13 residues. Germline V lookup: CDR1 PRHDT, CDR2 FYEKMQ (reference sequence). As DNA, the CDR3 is TGTGCCAGCAGCTTAAGACGAACGGGAAAACTGTTTTTT. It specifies CASSLRRTGKLFF.

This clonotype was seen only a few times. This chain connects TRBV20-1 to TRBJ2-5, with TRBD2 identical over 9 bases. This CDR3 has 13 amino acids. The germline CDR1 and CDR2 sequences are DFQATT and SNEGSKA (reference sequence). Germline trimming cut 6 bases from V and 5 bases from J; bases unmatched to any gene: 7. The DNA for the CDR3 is TGCAGTGCCGGAGGCGGGGGGGACGAGACCCAGTACTTC. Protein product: CSAGGGGDETQYF.

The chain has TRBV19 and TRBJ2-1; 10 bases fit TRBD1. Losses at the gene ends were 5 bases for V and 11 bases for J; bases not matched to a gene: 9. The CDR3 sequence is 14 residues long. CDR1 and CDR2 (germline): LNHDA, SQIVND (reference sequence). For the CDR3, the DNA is TGTGCCAGTAGTGGCGGGACAGGGGTAGGTAAGCAGTTCTTC. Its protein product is CASSGGTGVGKQFF.

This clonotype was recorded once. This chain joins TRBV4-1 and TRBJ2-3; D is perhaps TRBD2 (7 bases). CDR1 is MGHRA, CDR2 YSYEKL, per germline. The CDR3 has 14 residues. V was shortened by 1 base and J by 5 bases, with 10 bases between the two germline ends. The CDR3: CASSQGGGQDTQYF. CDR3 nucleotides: TGCGCCAGCAGCCAAGGGGGGGGGCAAGATACGCAGTATTTT.

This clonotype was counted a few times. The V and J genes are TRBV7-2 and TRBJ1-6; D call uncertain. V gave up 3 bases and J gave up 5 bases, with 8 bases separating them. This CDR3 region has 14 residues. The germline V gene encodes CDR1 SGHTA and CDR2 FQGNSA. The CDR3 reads CASSLRVHNSPLHF. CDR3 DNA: TGTGCCAGCAGCTTGAGGGTACATAATTCACCCCTCCACTTT. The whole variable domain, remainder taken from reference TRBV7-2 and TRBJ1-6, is GAGVSQSPSNKVTEKGKDVELRCDPISGHTALYWYRQSLGQGLEFLIYFQGNSAPDKSGLPSDRFSAERTGGSVSTLTIQRTQQEDSAVYLCASSLRVHNSPLHFGNGTRLTVT.

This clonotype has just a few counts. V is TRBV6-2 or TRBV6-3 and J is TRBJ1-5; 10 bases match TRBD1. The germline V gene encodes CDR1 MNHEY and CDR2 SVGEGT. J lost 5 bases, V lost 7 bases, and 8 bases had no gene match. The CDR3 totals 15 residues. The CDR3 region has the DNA TGTGCCAGCACCCCCTCAGGACAGGGGGATCAGCCCCAGCATTTT. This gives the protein CASTPSGQGDQPQHF.

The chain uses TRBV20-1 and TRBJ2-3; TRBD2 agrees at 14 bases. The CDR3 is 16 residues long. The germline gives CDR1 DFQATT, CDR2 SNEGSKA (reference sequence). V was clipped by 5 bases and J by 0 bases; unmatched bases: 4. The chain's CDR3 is CSAGTSGGTSTDTQYF. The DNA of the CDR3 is TGCAGTGCTGGGACTAGCGGGGGAACTAGCACAGATACGCAGTATTTT.

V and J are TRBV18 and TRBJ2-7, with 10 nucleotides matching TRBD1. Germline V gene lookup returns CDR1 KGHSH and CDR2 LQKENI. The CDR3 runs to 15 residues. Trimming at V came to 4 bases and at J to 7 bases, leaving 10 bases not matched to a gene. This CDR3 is CASSQRQGATWEQYF. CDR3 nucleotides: TGTGCCAGCTCACAGAGACAGGGGGCGACATGGGAGCAGTACTTC.

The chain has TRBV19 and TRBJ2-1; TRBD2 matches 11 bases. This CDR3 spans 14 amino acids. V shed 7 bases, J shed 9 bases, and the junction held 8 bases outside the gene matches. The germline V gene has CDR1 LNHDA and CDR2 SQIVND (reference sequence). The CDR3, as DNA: TGTGCCAGTACTTTACTAGCGGGAGCTGCTGAGCAGTTCTTC. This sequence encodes CASTLLAGAAEQFF.

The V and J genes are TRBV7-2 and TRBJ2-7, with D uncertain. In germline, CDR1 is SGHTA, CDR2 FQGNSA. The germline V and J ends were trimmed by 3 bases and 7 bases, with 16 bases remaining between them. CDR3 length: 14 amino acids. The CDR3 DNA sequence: TGTGCCAGCAGCTTGGTACAGACCTACGTGGAGCAGTACTTC. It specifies CASSLVQTYVEQYF.